This record covers a single T cell receptor (beta chain). The antigen remains undetermined. This specimen comes from a study of T cell repertoires in cytomegalovirus infection. Regarding the study as a whole: Individuals carrying CMV plus the relevant HLA were identified by cumulative frequency of public TCR beta families. Ex vivo, HLA-C-restricted CMV-specific TCR beta clonotypes prevailed over the rest of the response.

TCRdb passed the reads through MiXCR, listing each CDR3 protein once. Of fewer than 1,000,000 distinct CDR3 sequences in the sample, around a third were seen once. With V trimmed by 4 bases and J by 4 bases, 10 bases remained unmatched. CDR3 length: 15 amino acids. Germline CDR1 and CDR2: MDHEN and SYDVKM. The sample here was cultured CD8+ T cells from PBMCs, taken from culture after CMV antigen stimulation. V and J are TRBV28 and TRBJ2-7; TRBD1 agrees at 7 bases. The clonotype originates from a human donor in good health (CMV status not recorded). Some clones in this sample may be carry-over from other donors' samples. The CDR3, as DNA: TGTGCCAGCAGTTCTCCCATCACAGGGGTTTACGAGCAGTACGTC. It is translated as CASSSPITGVYEQYV.